Listed below are T cell receptor beta chains from one sample, sequenced in a study of beta chain features in type 1 diabetes. Produced via immunoSEQ multiplex PCR; TCRdb's table is partial and in-frame only. Here the sample spans under 150,000 clones, 9% being singletons. The specimen was central memory CD4+ T cells from blood. These receptors originate from a young man with type 1 diabetes. Both conserved end residues are part of each CDR3. A D gene is named only where the DNA matches it firmly. Clone size is not always given. Where it is, it says once, few, many or a class for expanded clones.

few	.	TRBJ1-4	TRBV15	16	TGTGCCACCAGCAGAGATCTAGGAGGAGCGGGGGAAAAACTGTTTTTT	CATSRDLGGAGEKLFF
few	TRBD1	TRBJ2-3	TRBV9	14	TGTGCCAGCAGCGAATGGACAGGGGGGGATACGCAGTATTTT	CASSEWTGGDTQYF
.	TRBD1	TRBJ1-1	TRBV12-5	14	TGTGCTAGTGGCACCGGGCAGGGGGCCACTGAAGCTTTCTTT	CASGTGQGATEAFF
.	.	TRBJ2-7	TRBV29-1	13	TGCAGCGTTGAAGATCAGGCAGGATACGAGCAGTACTTC	CSVEDQAGYEQYF
few	TRBD1	TRBJ1-2	TRBV5-6	18	TGTGCCAGCACCAAGCTTGGGGGAGCCGGGACAGGGGGCTATGGCTACACCTTC	CASTKLGGAGTGGYGYTF
.	TRBD2	TRBJ2-2	TRBV27	15	TGTGCCAGCAGTTTAGGACTAGCGGGGACCGGGGAGCTGTTTTTT	CASSLGLAGTGELFF
few	.	TRBJ2-4	TRBV7-3	13	TGTGCCAGCAGCCAAGGGCCAGGGAACATTCAGTACTTC	CASSQGPGNIQYF
.	TRBD1	TRBJ2-7	TRBV5-1	14	TGCGCCAGCAGCTCCGGGACAGGACGGGACGAGCAGTACTTC	CASSSGTGRDEQYF
.	.	TRBJ2-7	TRBV25-1	14	TGTGCCAGCAGTGAATTCGGGGGAGAGTGGGAGCAGTACTTC	CASSEFGGEWEQYF
.	TRBD1	TRBJ1-4	TRBV19	14	TGTGCCAGTAGTAGGGGGACAGGGGATGAAAAACTGTTTTTT	CASSRGTGDEKLFF
few	.	TRBJ2-5	TRBV7-8	13	TGTGCCAGCAGCGGGGGGTCGGGAGAGACCCAGTACTTC	CASSGGSGETQYF
.	.	TRBJ2-5	TRBV2	12	TGTGCCAGCAGTCCCAGGGCCGAGACCCAGTACTTC	CASSPRAETQYF
.	.	TRBJ2-5	TRBV14	12	TGTGCCAGCAGCCTCTCCCAAGAGACCCAGTACTTC	CASSLSQETQYF
.	.	TRBJ1-1	TRBV11-1	13	TGTGCCAGCAGCTCAGGGTTGAGCACTGAAGCTTTCTTT	CASSSGLSTEAFF
few	.	TRBJ2-7	TRBV7-7	14	TGTGCTAGCAGCTTAGCGGAGGACAGCTACGAGCAGTACTTC	CASSLAEDSYEQYF
.	TRBD2	TRBJ2-5	TRBV5-1	17	TGCGCCAGCAGCCGTTCGACTAGCGGGGGGGCCAAAGAGACCCAGTACTTC	CASSRSTSGGAKETQYF
few	TRBD1	TRBJ1-1	TRBV18	13	TGTGCCAGCTCAAGGACAGGGGGCACTGAAGCTTTCTTT	CASSRTGGTEAFF
.	.	TRBJ1-6	TRBV30	14	TGTGCCTGGAGCCCCCTCCGCGGGGTGGCACCCCTCCACTTT	CAWSPLRGVAPLHF
few	.	TRBJ1-3	TRBV23-1	13	TGCGCCAGCAGTCAAGGCCCGGGGAACACCATATATTTT	CASSQGPGNTIYF
few	TRBD2	TRBJ2-5	TRBV2	16	TGTGCCAGCAGTGGAAGTCCTAGCGGGGCCCAAGAGACCCAGTACTTC	CASSGSPSGAQETQYF
few	TRBD1	TRBJ2-7	TRBV15	16	TGTGCCACCAGCAGATCTACCGGGACAGGGGACTACGAGCAGTACTTC	CATSRSTGTGDYEQYF
few	.	TRBJ2-3	TRBV5-1	14	TGCGCCAGCAGCCCCAGGGCTCCCCCGGATACGCAGTATTTT	CASSPRAPPDTQYF
.	TRBD2	TRBJ2-3	TRBV9	16	TGTGCCAGCAGCGTGAGACTAGCGGGGGGTGAGGATACGCAGTATTTT	CASSVRLAGGEDTQYF
few	.	TRBJ2-7	TRBV7-9	14	TGTGCCAGCAGCTTAGACCTAGAACCCTACGAGCAGTACTTC	CASSLDLEPYEQYF
many	.	TRBJ2-3	TRBV6-6	11	TGTGCCAGCGGGAGTTCGGATACGCAGTATTTT	CASGSSDTQYF
few	.	TRBJ1-6	TRBV7-9	15	TGTGCCAGCAGCTTAGTCGACGGAGGGGTTTCACCCCTCCACTTT	CASSLVDGGVSPLHF
few	TRBD1	TRBJ2-7	TRBV19	13	TGTGCCAGTAGTCGGCAGGGGGACTACGAGCAGTACTTC	CASSRQGDYEQYF
few	.	TRBJ1-4	TRBV6-1	13	TGTGCCAGCAGTGAGAATCGTCAGGAAAAACTGTTTTTT	CASSENRQEKLFF
.	TRBD1	TRBJ2-3	TRBV4-2	15	TGTGCCAGCAGCGGTTACAGGGGTGGCGCAGATACGCAGTATTTT	CASSGYRGGADTQYF
few	TRBD1	TRBJ1-2	TRBV2	13	TGTGCCAGCAGTGACGGGACAGACTATGGCTACACCTTC	CASSDGTDYGYTF
.	.	TRBJ1-2	TRBV28	12	TGTGCCAGCAGCCTTCGAGCCTATGGCTACACCTTC	CASSLRAYGYTF
few	TRBD1	TRBJ2-3	TRBV18	17	TGTGCCAGCTCCCCGGGACAGGTCGCCAGAAGCGCAGATACGCAGTATTTT	CASSPGQVARSADTQYF
.	.	TRBJ2-2	TRBV5-1	17	TGCGCCAGCAGGGAGGCACGGTCTGGGTTGAACACCGGGGAGCTGTTTTTT	CASREARSGLNTGELFF
.	.	TRBJ1-1	TRBV7-3	13	TGTGCCAGCAGCTTTCGGGTCGCCACTGAAGCTTTCTTT	CASSFRVATEAFF
few	TRBD1	TRBJ1-5	TRBV19	18	TGTGCCAGTAGTATAGCCTCGGAAAAGGGGGCGGACAATCAGCCCCAGCATTTT	CASSIASEKGADNQPQHF
.	.	TRBJ2-7	TRBV30	14	TGTGCCTGGAGTGGCCGGAGACCGTACTACGAGCAGTACTTC	CAWSGRRPYYEQYF